One T cell receptor (beta chain) is described in this entry. Its antigen is still unknown. Naivety among CD8 cells was defined by CD45RO negativity and positive CCR7 selection, thereby excluding terminally differentiated effector memory CD45RA+ cells. The data derive from a study of shared clonotypes between healthy human individuals. Overall study findings and caveats: The generation probabilities recorded for non-shared clonotypes fell below those of clonotypes shared by all four donors. Between several donors, naive CD4 clonotypes were shared at a level of roughly 5.5%.

Several immunoSEQ 96-well plates shared each subset's DNA, each plate a replicate. Sequenced by immunoSEQ multiplex PCR; TCRdb stores in-frame clones only, minus some. The profile covers under 850,000 clones, with almost 95% appearing a single time and approximately 25% taken by the ten largest. This CDR3 has 17 amino acids. Trimming pared 2 bases from V and 0 bases from J, leaving 13 bases between. Per germline, CDR1 SGHVS and CDR2 FQNEAQ. The sequenced sample was naive CD8+ T cells sorted from blood. The chain uses TRBV7-8 and TRBJ2-2; D gene uncertain. The TCR originated in a man between 25 and 39 years old in good health. CDR3 DNA sequence: TGTGCCAGCAGCTTACCGGCGGATGCTACGAACACCGGGGAGCTGTTTTTT. Encoded protein: CASSLPADATNTGELFF.